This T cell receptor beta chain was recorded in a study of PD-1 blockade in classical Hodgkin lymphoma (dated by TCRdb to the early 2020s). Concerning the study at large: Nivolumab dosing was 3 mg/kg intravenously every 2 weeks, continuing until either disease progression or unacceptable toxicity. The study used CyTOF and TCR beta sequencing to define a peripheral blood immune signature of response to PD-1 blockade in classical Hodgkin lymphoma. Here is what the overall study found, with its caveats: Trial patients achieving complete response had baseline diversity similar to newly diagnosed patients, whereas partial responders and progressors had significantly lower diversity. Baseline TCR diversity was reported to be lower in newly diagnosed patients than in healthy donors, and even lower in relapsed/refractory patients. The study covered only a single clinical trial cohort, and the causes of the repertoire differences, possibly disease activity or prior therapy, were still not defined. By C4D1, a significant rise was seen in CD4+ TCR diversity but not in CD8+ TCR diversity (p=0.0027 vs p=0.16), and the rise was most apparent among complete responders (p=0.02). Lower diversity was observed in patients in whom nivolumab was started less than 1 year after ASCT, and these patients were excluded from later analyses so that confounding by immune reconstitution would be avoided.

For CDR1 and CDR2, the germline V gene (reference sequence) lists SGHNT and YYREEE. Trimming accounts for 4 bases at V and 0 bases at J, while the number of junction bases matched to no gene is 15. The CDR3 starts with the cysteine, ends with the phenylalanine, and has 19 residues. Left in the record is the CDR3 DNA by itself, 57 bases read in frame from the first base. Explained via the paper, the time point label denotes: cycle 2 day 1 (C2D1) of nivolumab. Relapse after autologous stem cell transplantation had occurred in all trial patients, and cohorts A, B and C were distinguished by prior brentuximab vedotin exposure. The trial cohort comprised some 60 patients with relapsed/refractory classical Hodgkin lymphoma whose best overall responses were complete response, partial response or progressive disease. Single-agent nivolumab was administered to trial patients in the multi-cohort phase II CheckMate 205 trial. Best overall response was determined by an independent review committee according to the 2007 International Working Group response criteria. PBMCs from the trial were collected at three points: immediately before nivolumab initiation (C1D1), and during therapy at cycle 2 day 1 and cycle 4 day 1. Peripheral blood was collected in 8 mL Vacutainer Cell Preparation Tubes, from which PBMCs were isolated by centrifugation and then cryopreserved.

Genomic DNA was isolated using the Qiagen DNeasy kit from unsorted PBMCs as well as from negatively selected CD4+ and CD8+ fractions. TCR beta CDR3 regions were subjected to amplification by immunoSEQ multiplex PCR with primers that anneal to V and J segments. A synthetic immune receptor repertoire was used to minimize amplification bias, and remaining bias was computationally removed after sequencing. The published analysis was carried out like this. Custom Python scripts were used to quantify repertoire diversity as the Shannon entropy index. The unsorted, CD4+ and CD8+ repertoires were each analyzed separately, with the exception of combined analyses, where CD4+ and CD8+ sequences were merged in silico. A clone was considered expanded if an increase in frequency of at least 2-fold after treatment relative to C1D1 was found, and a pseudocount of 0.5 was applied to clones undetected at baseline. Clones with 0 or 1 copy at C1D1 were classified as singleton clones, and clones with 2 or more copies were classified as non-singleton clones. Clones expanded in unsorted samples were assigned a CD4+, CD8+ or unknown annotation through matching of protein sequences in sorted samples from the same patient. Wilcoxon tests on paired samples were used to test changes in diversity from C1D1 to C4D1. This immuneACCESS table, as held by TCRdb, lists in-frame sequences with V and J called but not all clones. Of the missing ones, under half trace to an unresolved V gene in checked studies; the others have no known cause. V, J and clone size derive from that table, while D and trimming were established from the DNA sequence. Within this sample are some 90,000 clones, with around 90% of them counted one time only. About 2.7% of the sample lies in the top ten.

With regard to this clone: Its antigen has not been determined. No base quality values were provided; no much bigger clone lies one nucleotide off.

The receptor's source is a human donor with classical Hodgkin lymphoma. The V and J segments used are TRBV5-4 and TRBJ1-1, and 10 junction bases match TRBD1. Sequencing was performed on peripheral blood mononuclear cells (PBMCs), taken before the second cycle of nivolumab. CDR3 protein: CASSLLNRDRGKVNTEAFF. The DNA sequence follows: TGTGCCAGCAGCCTACTTAACCGGGACAGGGGAAAAGTGAACACTGAAGCTTTCTTT.